Sequencing of this T cell receptor (beta chain) was carried out in a study of cytomegalovirus exposure and HLA in healthy donors. General study points: V segments that were indistinguishable, TRBV6-2 and TRBV6-3 among them, were omitted from analysis.

In this sample, this clone turned up a few times. The antigen is undetermined. The CDR3 has 16 residues. The trim removed 8 bases at V and 5 bases at J, leaving 11 bases unmatched. In germline, CDR1 is SNHLY, CDR2 FYNNEI. A multiplex PCR was run with 60 Vbeta primers and 13 Jbeta primers. As processed by the authors: Later analysis identified roughly 84 million unique TCR beta chains, about 10 million shared. Profiling relied on immunoSEQ multiplex PCR, and the TCRdb table lists in-frame clones only, not all of them. Clonal size and the V and J genes are those of that table, whereas D and trimming came from the DNA. This table has about 130,000 clones, over 80% appearing once.

The chain recombines TRBV2 with TRBJ2-3; 12 bases map to TRBD2. The clonotype comes from a man in his forties in good health and CMV-seronegative. Input material: PBMCs. This chain's CDR3 is CASLLAGGPLRDTQYF. The CDR3 DNA sequence: TGTGCCAGCCTCCTAGCGGGAGGGCCTTTGAGAGATACGCAGTATTTT.